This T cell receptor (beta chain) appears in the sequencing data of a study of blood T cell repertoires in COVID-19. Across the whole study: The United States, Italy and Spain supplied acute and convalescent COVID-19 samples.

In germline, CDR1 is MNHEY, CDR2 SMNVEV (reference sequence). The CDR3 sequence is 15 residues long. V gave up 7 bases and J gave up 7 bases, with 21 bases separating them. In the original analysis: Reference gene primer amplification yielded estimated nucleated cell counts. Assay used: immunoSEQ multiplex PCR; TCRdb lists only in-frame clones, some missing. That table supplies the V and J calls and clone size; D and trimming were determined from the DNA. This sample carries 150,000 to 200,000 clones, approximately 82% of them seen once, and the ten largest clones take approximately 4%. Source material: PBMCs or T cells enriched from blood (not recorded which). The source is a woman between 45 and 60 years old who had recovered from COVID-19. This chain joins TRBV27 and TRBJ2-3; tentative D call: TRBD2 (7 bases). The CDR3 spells CASNRGGGGPYTQYF. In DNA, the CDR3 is TGTGCCAGCAACCGTGGAGGGGGGGGGCCGTATACGCAGTATTTT.